The rows below give T cell receptor beta chains drawn from one sample of a study of identical twins. TCRdb redid the calling of the 5' RACE reads with MiXCR, one entry per CDR3 protein. Found here are hundreds of thousands of distinct CDR3 sequences, 9% to 15% of them singletons; the top ten hold 1.5% to 2%. These data also featured in a second study, about yellow fever vaccine responses in identical twins.

The specimen was PBMCs. These receptors were taken from a woman between 18 and 30 years old in good health. The CDR3 runs from the conserved cysteine through the conserved F or W. A D gene is named only where the DNA matches it firmly. Size is stated for part of the rows, as once, few or many counts, or as a class when the clone is expanded.

j_call d_call clone_size v_call cdr3_aa cdr3_nt
TRBJ1-1 TRBD1 . TRBV6-2/TRBV6-3 CASSFLTGSSEAFF TGTGCCAGCAGTTTCTTGACAGGGTCATCTGAAGCTTTCTTT
TRBJ2-1 TRBD1 few TRBV7-9 CASSSGGSEQFF TGTGCCAGCAGCTCAGGGGGCAGTGAGCAGTTCTTC
TRBJ2-5 . . TRBV7-7 CASSLPGAGQETQYF TGTGCCAGCAGCCTGCCGGGGGCCGGTCAAGAGACCCAGTACTTC
TRBJ1-2 . few TRBV4-1 CASSGTGEYGYTF TGCGCCAGCAGCGGCACAGGAGAGTATGGCTACACCTTC
TRBJ2-1 TRBD2 many TRBV9 CASSGRLAPHEQFF TGTGCCAGCAGTGGAAGACTAGCACCCCATGAGCAGTTCTTC
TRBJ2-2 TRBD2 few TRBV11-2 CASSPSWGLANTGELFF TGTGCCAGCAGCCCTAGTTGGGGACTAGCGAACACCGGGGAGCTGTTTTTT
TRBJ2-3 TRBD2 few TRBV12-3/TRBV12-4 CASSPPGLAVDTQYF TGTGCCAGCAGTCCCCCGGGACTAGCTGTGGATACGCAGTATTTT
TRBJ1-1 TRBD1 many TRBV29-1 CSADGQANTEAFF TGCAGCGCCGATGGACAGGCGAACACTGAAGCTTTCTTT
TRBJ2-1 TRBD2 many TRBV6-1 CASLGGASRYNEQFF TGTGCCAGCCTCGGGGGGGCTAGCCGGTACAATGAGCAGTTCTTC
TRBJ1-1 . few TRBV7-9 CASTAGQTEAFF TGTGCCAGCACCGCTGGGCAGACAGAAGCTTTCTTT
TRBJ2-5 . many TRBV7-8 CASSQEVETQYF TGTGCCAGCAGCCAGGAGGTAGAGACCCAGTACTTC
TRBJ1-1 . many TRBV20-1 CSAIMWSTEAFF TGCAGCGCTATTATGTGGAGCACTGAAGCTTTCTTT
TRBJ2-5 TRBD1 few TRBV5-6 CASSPGTGALTAQYF TGTGCCAGCAGCCCTGGGACAGGCGCTCTGACGGCCCAGTACTTC
TRBJ1-2 . few TRBV20-1 CSAVRPGDYGYTF TGCAGTGCTGTAAGACCTGGGGACTATGGCTACACCTTC
TRBJ2-1 . few TRBV6-1 CASSEGTEQFF TGTGCCAGCAGTGAGGGAACTGAGCAGTTCTTC
TRBJ1-2 TRBD1 many TRBV6-1 CASSKRTGGDYGYTF TGTGCCAGCAGCAAACGGACAGGGGGGGACTATGGCTACACCTTC
TRBJ1-1 . many TRBV12-3/TRBV12-4 CASSQTGEAFF TGTGCCAGCAGTCAGACAGGTGAAGCTTTCTTT
TRBJ2-5 TRBD2 . TRBV10-3 CAISWGLAGETQYF TGTGCCATCAGTTGGGGACTAGCGGGTGAGACCCAGTACTTC
TRBJ1-2 TRBD1 few TRBV29-1 CSVTRGLNYGYTF TGCAGCGTTACCAGGGGGCTGAACTATGGCTACACCTTC
TRBJ1-2 . few TRBV6-1 CASSPQGIGGYTF TGTGCCAGCAGCCCCCAGGGTATCGGTGGCTACACCTTC
TRBJ2-4 . many TRBV3-1 CASSQVSDIQYF TGTGCCAGCAGCCAAGTAAGCGACATTCAGTACTTC
TRBJ2-3 TRBD2 few TRBV4-1 CASSQETSGRGSITDTQYF TGCGCCAGCAGCCAGGAGACTAGCGGGAGGGGATCTATCACAGATACGCAGTATTTT
TRBJ2-2 . many TRBV24-1 CATSDFRVGTGELFF TGTGCCACCAGTGATTTCAGAGTGGGCACCGGGGAGCTGTTTTTT
TRBJ2-3 . many TRBV20-1 CSARWNTDTQYF TGCAGTGCCCGTTGGAACACAGATACGCAGTATTTT
TRBJ2-1 . few TRBV7-9 CASSFSDFVGSYNEQFF TGTGCCAGCAGCTTTTCAGATTTCGTGGGGTCCTACAATGAGCAGTTCTTC
TRBJ2-1 TRBD1 . TRBV12-3/TRBV12-4 CASTPGQGNEQFF TGTGCCAGCACCCCGGGACAGGGAAATGAGCAGTTCTTC
TRBJ2-1 . . TRBV3-1 CASSQTSASYNEQFF TGTGCCAGCAGCCAAACGAGCGCCTCCTACAATGAGCAGTTCTTC
TRBJ2-3 TRBD2 . TRBV6-2/TRBV6-3 CASQLAGGTDTQYF TGTGCCAGCCAACTAGCGGGGGGGACAGATACGCAGTATTTT
TRBJ2-7 . . TRBV6-2/TRBV6-3 CASSYGGAAEQYF TGTGCCAGCAGTTACGGAGGGGCTGCCGAGCAGTACTTC
TRBJ2-7 . . TRBV29-1 CSVESGLGGHTYEQYF TGCAGCGTTGAGTCCGGTTTGGGGGGCCATACCTACGAGCAGTACTTC
TRBJ2-2 . few TRBV7-8 CASSLKAVSTSPGELFF TGTGCCAGCAGCTTAAAGGCAGTTTCCACCTCACCCGGGGAGCTGTTTTTT
TRBJ1-2 . many TRBV12-3/TRBV12-4 CASSHKRPASYGYTF TGTGCCAGCAGTCATAAGAGGCCGGCCAGTTATGGCTACACCTTC
TRBJ2-3 . . TRBV28 CASSLFPSGQSTDTQYF TGTGCCAGCAGTTTGTTCCCTTCGGGCCAGAGCACAGATACGCAGTATTTT
TRBJ2-1 TRBD2 many TRBV29-1 CSVGKGLAGSDEQFF TGCAGCGTTGGGAAAGGTCTAGCGGGAAGTGATGAGCAGTTCTTC
TRBJ1-5 TRBD1 few TRBV6-2/TRBV6-3 CASSRGDRAQPQHF TGTGCCAGCAGCCGAGGGGACAGGGCGCAGCCCCAGCATTTT
TRBJ2-5 . few TRBV6-1 CASSTPGRGEETQYF TGTGCCAGCAGTACCCCCGGGCGTGGGGAAGAGACCCAGTACTTC
TRBJ2-5 . . TRBV12-3/TRBV12-4 CASSLHNQETQYF TGTGCCAGCAGTCTCCACAACCAAGAGACCCAGTACTTC
TRBJ2-1 . many TRBV10-3 CAINDRDGNEQFF TGTGCCATCAATGACCGGGACGGCAATGAGCAGTTCTTC
TRBJ1-1 . many TRBV4-1 CASSPSAGENTEAFF TGCGCCAGCAGCCCCTCGGCAGGGGAGAACACTGAAGCTTTCTTT
TRBJ1-2 . . TRBV15 CATSVQLANYGYTF TGTGCCACCAGCGTTCAGCTTGCTAACTATGGCTACACCTTC
TRBJ2-7 . . TRBV27 CASSDRTYEQYF TGTGCCAGCAGCGACAGGACTTACGAGCAGTACTTC
TRBJ1-6 . . TRBV20-1 CSARGSGRGNSPLHF TGCAGTGCTAGAGGGTCCGGAAGAGGTAATTCACCCCTCCACTTT
TRBJ1-1 . few TRBV28 CASSVMGGAYTEAFF TGTGCCAGCAGTGTAATGGGGGGCGCTTACACTGAAGCTTTCTTT
TRBJ2-1 TRBD2 . TRBV24-1 CATSVGLAGNSYNEQFF TGTGCCACCAGTGTCGGACTAGCGGGAAATTCCTACAATGAGCAGTTCTTC
TRBJ1-4 . . TRBV20-1 CSAAGGEKLFF TGCAGTGCTGCAGGTGGTGAAAAACTGTTTTTT
TRBJ2-1 . . TRBV5-4 CASSLENGDEQFF TGTGCCAGCAGCTTGGAGAACGGCGATGAGCAGTTCTTC
TRBJ2-1 . few TRBV6-5 CASGYRGNEQFF TGTGCCAGCGGTTATAGAGGGAATGAGCAGTTCTTC
TRBJ2-3 . . TRBV5-6 CASSLTSSGWVTQYF TGTGCCAGCAGCTTGACGTCCAGTGGCTGGGTTACGCAGTATTTT
TRBJ2-1 . . TRBV20-1 CSALIADFSYNEQFF TGCAGTGCTTTAATAGCGGACTTCTCCTACAATGAGCAGTTCTTC
TRBJ2-3 TRBD2 . TRBV12-3/TRBV12-4 CASSLGSGGAPDTQYF TGTGCCAGCAGTTTAGGAAGCGGGGGGGCCCCAGATACGCAGTATTTT
TRBJ1-3 . few TRBV10-3 CAIISQPERWNTIYF TGTGCCATCATTAGCCAGCCAGAACGTTGGAACACCATATATTTT
TRBJ1-6 . many TRBV7-6 CASSFGTGEESNSPLHF TGTGCCAGCAGCTTCGGAACTGGGGAAGAGAGTAATTCACCCCTCCACTTT
TRBJ2-2 TRBD2 few TRBV12-3/TRBV12-4 CANPSGRPSNTGELFF TGTGCCAATCCTAGCGGGAGGCCGTCGAACACCGGGGAGCTGTTTTTT
TRBJ1-1 . many TRBV5-1 CASSLRVTGSEAFF TGCGCCAGCAGCCTCAGGGTAACGGGCTCTGAAGCTTTCTTT
TRBJ2-5 TRBD1 many TRBV3-1 CASSRQGQETQYF TGTGCCAGCAGTAGACAGGGACAAGAGACCCAGTACTTC
TRBJ1-5 TRBD1 few TRBV20-1 CSARARDRNQPQHF TGCAGTGCTAGAGCCCGGGACAGGAATCAGCCCCAGCATTTT
TRBJ2-5 . few TRBV10-3 CAISGGGTNGETQYF TGTGCCATCAGTGGCGGGGGCACAAACGGGGAGACCCAGTACTTC
TRBJ1-1 . . TRBV10-2 CASSKMTTGLIAPAAEAFF TGCGCCAGCAGCAAAATGACAACAGGTCTGATAGCCCCCGCAGCTGAAGCTTTCTTT
TRBJ2-4 . few TRBV7-8 CASSPRGQRAHDVAKNIQYF TGTGCCAGCAGCCCCCGGGGTCAGCGGGCACACGACGTAGCCAAAAACATTCAGTACTTC
TRBJ2-2 TRBD1 . TRBV12-3/TRBV12-4 CASSWTGGGGELFF TGTGCCAGCAGTTGGACAGGGGGTGGCGGGGAGCTGTTTTTT